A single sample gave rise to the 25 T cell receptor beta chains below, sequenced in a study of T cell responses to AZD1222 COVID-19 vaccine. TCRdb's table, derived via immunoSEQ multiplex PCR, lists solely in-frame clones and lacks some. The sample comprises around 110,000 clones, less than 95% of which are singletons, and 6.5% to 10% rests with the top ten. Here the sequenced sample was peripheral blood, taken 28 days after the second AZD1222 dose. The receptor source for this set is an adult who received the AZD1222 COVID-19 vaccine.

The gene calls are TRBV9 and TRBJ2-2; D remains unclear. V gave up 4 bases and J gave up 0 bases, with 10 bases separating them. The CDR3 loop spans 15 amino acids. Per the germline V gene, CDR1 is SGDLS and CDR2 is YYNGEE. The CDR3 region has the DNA TGTGCCAGCAGCCTTTACTGGTCGAACACCGGGGAGCTGTTTTTT. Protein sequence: CASSLYWSNTGELFF. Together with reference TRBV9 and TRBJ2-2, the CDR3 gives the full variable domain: DSGVTQTPKHLITATGQRVTLRCSPRSGDLSVYWYQQSLDQGLQFLIQYYNGEERAKGNILERFSAQQFPDLHSELNLSSLELGDSALYFCASSLYWSNTGELFFGEGSRLTVL.

DNA of the CDR3: TGTGCCATCACCCCCGGGACAGGGTACAATGAGCAGTTCTTC. Amino acid sequence: CAITPGTGYNEQFF. The chain carries TRBV10-3 and TRBJ2-1, with 9 bases aligning to TRBD1. This CDR3 has 14 residues. The germline V gene has CDR1 ENHRY and CDR2 SYGVKD. V lost 7 bases, J lost 4 bases, and 5 bases stayed unmatched.

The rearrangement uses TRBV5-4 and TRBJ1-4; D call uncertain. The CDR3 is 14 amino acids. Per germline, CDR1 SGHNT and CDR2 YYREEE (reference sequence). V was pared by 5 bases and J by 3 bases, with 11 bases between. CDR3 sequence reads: CASRPGGPNEKLFF. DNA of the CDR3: TGTGCCAGCAGGCCGGGAGGGCCTAATGAAAAACTGTTTTTT.

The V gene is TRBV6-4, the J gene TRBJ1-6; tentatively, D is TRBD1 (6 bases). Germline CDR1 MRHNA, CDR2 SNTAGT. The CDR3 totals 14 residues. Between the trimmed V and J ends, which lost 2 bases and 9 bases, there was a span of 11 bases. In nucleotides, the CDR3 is TGTGCCAGCAGTGACGTACAGGGAGGTTCACCCCTCCACTTT. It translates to CASSDVQGGSPLHF.

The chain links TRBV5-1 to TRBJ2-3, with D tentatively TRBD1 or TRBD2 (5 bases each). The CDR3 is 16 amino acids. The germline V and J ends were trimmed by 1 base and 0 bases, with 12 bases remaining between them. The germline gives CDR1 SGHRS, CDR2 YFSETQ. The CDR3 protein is CASSLMWGRSTDTQYF. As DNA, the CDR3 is TGCGCCAGCAGCTTGATGTGGGGACGTAGCACAGATACGCAGTATTTT. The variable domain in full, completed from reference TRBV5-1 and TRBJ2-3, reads KAGVTQTPRYLIKTRGQQVTLSCSPISGHRSVSWYQQTPGQGLQFLFEYFSETQRNKGNFPGRFSGRQFSNSRSEMNVSTLELGDSALYLCASSLMWGRSTDTQYFGPGTRLTVL.

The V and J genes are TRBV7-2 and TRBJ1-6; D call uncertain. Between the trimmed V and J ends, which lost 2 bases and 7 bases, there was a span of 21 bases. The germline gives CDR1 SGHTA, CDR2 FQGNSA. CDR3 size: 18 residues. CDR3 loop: CASSLRVVFQELNSPLHF. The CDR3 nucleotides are TGTGCCAGCAGCTTAAGGGTTGTATTCCAGGAATTGAATTCACCCCTCCACTTT.

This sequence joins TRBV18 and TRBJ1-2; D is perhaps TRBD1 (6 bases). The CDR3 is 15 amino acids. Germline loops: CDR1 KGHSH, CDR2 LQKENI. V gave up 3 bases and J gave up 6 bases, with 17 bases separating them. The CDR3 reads CASSPLTLDSHGYTF. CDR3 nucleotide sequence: TGTGCCAGCTCACCGCTAACTCTGGACAGCCATGGCTACACCTTC. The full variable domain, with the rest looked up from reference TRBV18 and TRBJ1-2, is NAGVMQNPRHLVRRRGQEARLRCSPMKGHSHVYWYRQLPEEGLKFMVYLQKENIIDESGMPKERFSAEFPKEGPSILRIQQVVRGDSAAYFCASSPLTLDSHGYTFGSGTRLTVV.

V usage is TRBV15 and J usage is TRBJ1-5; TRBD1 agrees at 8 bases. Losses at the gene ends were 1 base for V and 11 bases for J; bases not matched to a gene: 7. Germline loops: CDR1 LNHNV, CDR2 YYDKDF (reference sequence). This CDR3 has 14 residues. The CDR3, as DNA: TGTGCCACCAGCAGAGCACAGGGGGGGGAGACCCAGCATTTT. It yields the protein CATSRAQGGETQHF.

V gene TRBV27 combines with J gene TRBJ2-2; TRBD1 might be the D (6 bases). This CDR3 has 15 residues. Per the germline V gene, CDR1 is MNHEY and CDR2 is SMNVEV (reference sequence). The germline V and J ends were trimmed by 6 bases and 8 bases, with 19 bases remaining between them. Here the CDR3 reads CASRPIIQGPGELFF. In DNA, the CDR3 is TGTGCCAGCAGGCCGATAATACAGGGACCGGGGGAGCTGTTTTTT.

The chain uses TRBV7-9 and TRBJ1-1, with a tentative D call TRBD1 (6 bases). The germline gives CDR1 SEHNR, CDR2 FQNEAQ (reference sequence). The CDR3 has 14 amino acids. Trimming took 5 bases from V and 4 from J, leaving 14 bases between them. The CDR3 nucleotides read TGTGCCAGCAGCCCGGGGGGGCGCGGCACTGAAGCTTTCTTT. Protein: CASSPGGRGTEAFF.

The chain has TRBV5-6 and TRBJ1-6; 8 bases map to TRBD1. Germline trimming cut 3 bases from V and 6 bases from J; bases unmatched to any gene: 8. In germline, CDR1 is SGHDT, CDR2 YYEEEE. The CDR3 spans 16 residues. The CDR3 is CASSYQPGQANSPLHF. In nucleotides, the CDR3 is TGTGCCAGCAGCTACCAGCCGGGACAGGCTAATTCACCCCTCCACTTT.

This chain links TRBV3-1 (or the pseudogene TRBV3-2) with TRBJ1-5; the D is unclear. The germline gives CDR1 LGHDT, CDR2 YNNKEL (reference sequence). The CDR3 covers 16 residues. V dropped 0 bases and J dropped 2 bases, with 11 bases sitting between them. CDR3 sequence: CASSQDWMAGNQPQHF. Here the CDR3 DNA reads TGTGCCAGCAGCCAAGACTGGATGGCCGGCAATCAGCCCCAGCATTTT.

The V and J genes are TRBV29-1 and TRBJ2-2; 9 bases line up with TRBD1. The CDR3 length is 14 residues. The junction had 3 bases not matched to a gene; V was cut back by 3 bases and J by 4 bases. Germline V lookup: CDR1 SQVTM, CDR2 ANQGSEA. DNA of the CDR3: TGCAGCGTTGAGGGACAGGGTCTCACCGGGGAGCTGTTTTTT. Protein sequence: CSVEGQGLTGELFF.

The CDR3 loop is CAWSGQGNQPQHF. The DNA for the CDR3 is TGTGCCTGGAGTGGGCAGGGTAACCAGCCCCAGCATTTT. This chain joins TRBV30 and TRBJ1-5, with D perhaps TRBD1 (5 bases). Looked up from germline, CDR1 is GTSNPN and CDR2 is SVGIG (reference sequence). CDR3 length: 13 amino acids. V lost 1 base and J lost 7, with 11 bases in between.

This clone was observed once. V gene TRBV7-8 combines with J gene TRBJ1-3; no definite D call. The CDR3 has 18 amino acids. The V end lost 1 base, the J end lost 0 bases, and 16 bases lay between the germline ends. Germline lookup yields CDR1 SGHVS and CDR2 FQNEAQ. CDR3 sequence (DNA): TGTGCCAGCAGCTTAGTTCGGAGTTCGGCAGTCTCTGGAAACACCATATATTTT. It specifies CASSLVRSSAVSGNTIYF.

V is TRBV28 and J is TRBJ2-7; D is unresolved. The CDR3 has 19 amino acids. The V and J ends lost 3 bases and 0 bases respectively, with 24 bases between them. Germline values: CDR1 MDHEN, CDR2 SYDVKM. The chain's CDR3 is CASSFHILDTSTASYEQYF. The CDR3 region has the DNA TGTGCCAGCAGTTTTCATATACTTGACACCTCGACGGCCTCCTACGAGCAGTACTTC.

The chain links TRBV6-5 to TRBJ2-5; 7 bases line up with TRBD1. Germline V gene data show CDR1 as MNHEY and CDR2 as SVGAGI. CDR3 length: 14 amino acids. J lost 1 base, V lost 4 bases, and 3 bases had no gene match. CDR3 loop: CASSWDRFQETQYF. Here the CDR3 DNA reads TGTGCCAGCAGTTGGGACAGATTCCAAGAGACCCAGTACTTC.

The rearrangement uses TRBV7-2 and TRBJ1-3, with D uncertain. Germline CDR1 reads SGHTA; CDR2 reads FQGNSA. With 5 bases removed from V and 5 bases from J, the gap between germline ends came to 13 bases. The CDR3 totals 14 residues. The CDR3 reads CASSPPTARNTIYF. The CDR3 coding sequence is TGTGCCAGCAGCCCCCCGACGGCACGAAACACCATATATTTT.

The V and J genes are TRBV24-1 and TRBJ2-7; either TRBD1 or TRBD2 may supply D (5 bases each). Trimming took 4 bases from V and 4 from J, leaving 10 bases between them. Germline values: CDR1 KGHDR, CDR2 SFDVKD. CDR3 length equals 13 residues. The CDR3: CATSDTGRYEQYF. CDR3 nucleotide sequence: TGTGCCACCAGTGACACGGGACGGTACGAGCAGTACTTC.

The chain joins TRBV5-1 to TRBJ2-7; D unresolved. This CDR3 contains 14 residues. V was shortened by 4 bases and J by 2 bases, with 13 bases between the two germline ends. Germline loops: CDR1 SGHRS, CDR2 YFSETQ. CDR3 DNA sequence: TGCGCCAGCAGCCTATCAGGAACCCCCTACGAGCAGTACTTC. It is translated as CASSLSGTPYEQYF.

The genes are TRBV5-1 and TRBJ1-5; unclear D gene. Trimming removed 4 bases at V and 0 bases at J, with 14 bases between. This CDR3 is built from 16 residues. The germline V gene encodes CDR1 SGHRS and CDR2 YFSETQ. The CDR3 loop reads CASSRHQDRSNQPQHF. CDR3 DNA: TGCGCCAGCAGCAGACATCAAGACCGTAGCAATCAGCCCCAGCATTTT.

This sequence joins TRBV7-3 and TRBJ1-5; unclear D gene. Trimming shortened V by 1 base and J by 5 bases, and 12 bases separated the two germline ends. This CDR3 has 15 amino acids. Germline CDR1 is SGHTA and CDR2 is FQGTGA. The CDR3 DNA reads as TGTGCCAGCAGCTTAAAGGGCCAGATTGATCAGCCCCAGCATTTT. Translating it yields CASSLKGQIDQPQHF. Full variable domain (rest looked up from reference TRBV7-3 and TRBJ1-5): GAGVSQTPSNKVTEKGKYVELRCDPISGHTALYWYRQSLGQGPEFLIYFQGTGAADDSGLPNDRFFAVRPEGSVSTLKIQRTERGDSAVYLCASSLKGQIDQPQHFGDGTRLSIL.

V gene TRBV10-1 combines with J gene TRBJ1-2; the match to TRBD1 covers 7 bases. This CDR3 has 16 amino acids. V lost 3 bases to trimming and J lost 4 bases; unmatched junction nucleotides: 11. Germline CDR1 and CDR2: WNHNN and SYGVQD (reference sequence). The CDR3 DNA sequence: TGCGCCAGCAGTGAATTGACAGGGTACCTTATCTATGGCTACACCTTC. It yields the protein CASSELTGYLIYGYTF.

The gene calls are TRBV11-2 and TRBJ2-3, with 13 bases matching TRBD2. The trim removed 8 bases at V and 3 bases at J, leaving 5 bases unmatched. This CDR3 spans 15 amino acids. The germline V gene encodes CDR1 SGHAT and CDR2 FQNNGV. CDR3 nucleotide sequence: TGTGCCAGCGGACGGACTAGCGGGGGAACAGATACGCAGTATTTT. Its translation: CASGRTSGGTDTQYF.

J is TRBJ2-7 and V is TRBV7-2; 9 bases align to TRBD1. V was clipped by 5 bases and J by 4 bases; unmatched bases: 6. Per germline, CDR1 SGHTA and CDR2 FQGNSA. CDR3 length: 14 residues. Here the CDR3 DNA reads TGTGCCAGCAGCGCGGACAGGGGTTGGTACGAGCAGTACTTC. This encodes CASSADRGWYEQYF.